The rows below give T cell receptor beta chains drawn from one sample of a study of shared clonotypes between healthy human individuals. Measured with immunoSEQ multiplex PCR; TCRdb has only the in-frame clones, and not every one. The sample has nearly 2 million clones; about 95% are singletons. The sequenced sample consisted of naive CD8+ T cells sorted from blood. Receptors originate from a man aged 18-30 years in good health. CDR3s include the opening cysteine and the closing phenylalanine or tryptophan. Fields, in order: V gene, D gene, J gene, clone size, CDR3 DNA, CDR3 protein. A D gene is named only where the DNA matches it firmly. The size field is filled for only some rows; it gives once, few, many or a size class.

v_call: TRBV18; d_call: .; j_call: TRBJ2-3; clone_size: .; cdr3_nt: TGTGCCAGCTCACCTGGTTGGGGCACAGATACGCAGTATTTT; cdr3_aa: CASSPGWGTDTQYF
v_call: TRBV6-1; d_call: TRBD1; j_call: TRBJ1-5; clone_size: .; cdr3_nt: TGTGCCAGCAGTCAACAGGGGTCGTATCAGCCCCAGCATTTT; cdr3_aa: CASSQQGSYQPQHF
v_call: TRBV18; d_call: .; j_call: TRBJ2-7; clone_size: few; cdr3_nt: TGTGCCAGCTCGCCTCCCCAGGGGACCTACGAGCAGTACTTC; cdr3_aa: CASSPPQGTYEQYF
v_call: TRBV6-1; d_call: .; j_call: TRBJ1-2; clone_size: .; cdr3_nt: TGTGCCAGCAGTGAAGATTGGGCCACGGGCTATGGCTACACCTTC; cdr3_aa: CASSEDWATGYGYTF
v_call: TRBV7-9; d_call: .; j_call: TRBJ2-1; clone_size: .; cdr3_nt: TGTGCCAGCAGCTTAGCAGCAGGGCAACACAATGAGCAGTTCTTC; cdr3_aa: CASSLAAGQHNEQFF
v_call: TRBV27; d_call: .; j_call: TRBJ2-7; clone_size: .; cdr3_nt: TGTGCCAGCAGTTCCCCCTGGGATGACGAGAAACCCTACGAGCAGTACTTC; cdr3_aa: CASSSPWDDEKPYEQYF
v_call: TRBV28; d_call: .; j_call: TRBJ1-1; clone_size: .; cdr3_nt: TGTGCCAGCAGTCTCACCCCAGGGGATCCCCAAGCTTTCTTT; cdr3_aa: CASSLTPGDPQAFF
v_call: TRBV25-1; d_call: .; j_call: TRBJ1-4; clone_size: .; cdr3_nt: TGTGCCAGCAGTGATTTCAGGGAGGCAACTAATGAAAAACTGTTTTTT; cdr3_aa: CASSDFREATNEKLFF
v_call: TRBV4-3; d_call: TRBD1; j_call: TRBJ1-2; clone_size: .; cdr3_nt: TGCGCCAGCAGCCAGGGACAGGTCAACTATGGCTACACCTTC; cdr3_aa: CASSQGQVNYGYTF
v_call: TRBV7-9; d_call: .; j_call: TRBJ1-5; clone_size: .; cdr3_nt: TGTGCCAGCAGCTTAGAGCCGGGTCAGCCCCAGCATTTT; cdr3_aa: CASSLEPGQPQHF
v_call: TRBV5-1; d_call: TRBD1; j_call: TRBJ2-7; clone_size: once; cdr3_nt: TGCGCCAGCAGCCCGGACAGGTTTGGGTGGGACGAGCAGTACTTC; cdr3_aa: CASSPDRFGWDEQYF
v_call: TRBV19; d_call: .; j_call: TRBJ1-3; clone_size: .; cdr3_nt: TGTGCCAGTAGTATATGGTCCGCTGGCTGGAACACCATATATTTT; cdr3_aa: CASSIWSAGWNTIYF
v_call: TRBV14; d_call: TRBD2; j_call: TRBJ2-1; clone_size: .; cdr3_nt: TGTGCCAGCAGCTCATTCGAGACTAGCGGGAATTGGCAGTTCTTC; cdr3_aa: CASSSFETSGNWQFF
v_call: TRBV7-9; d_call: TRBD1; j_call: TRBJ2-1; clone_size: .; cdr3_nt: TGTGCCAGCAGCTTTCTACAGGGGGTTGGCAATGAGCAGTTCTTC; cdr3_aa: CASSFLQGVGNEQFF
v_call: TRBV7-9; d_call: .; j_call: TRBJ2-6; clone_size: .; cdr3_nt: TGTGCCAGCAGTTCAACTAGGGCCGGGGCCAACGTCCTGACTTTC; cdr3_aa: CASSSTRAGANVLTF
v_call: TRBV9; d_call: .; j_call: TRBJ1-2; clone_size: .; cdr3_nt: TGTGCCAGCAGCGTTGGGACAACGGGTGGGTACGGCTACACCTTC; cdr3_aa: CASSVGTTGGYGYTF
v_call: TRBV4-3; d_call: .; j_call: TRBJ2-5; clone_size: .; cdr3_nt: TGCGCCAGCAGCCCGGCCCTACTTTCAGGGACCCAGTACTTC; cdr3_aa: CASSPALLSGTQYF
v_call: TRBV25-1; d_call: .; j_call: TRBJ2-1; clone_size: .; cdr3_nt: TGTGCCAGCAGTGAATTGGTCAGGGATGAGCAGTTCTTC; cdr3_aa: CASSELVRDEQFF
v_call: TRBV10-3; d_call: .; j_call: TRBJ1-3; clone_size: .; cdr3_nt: TGTGCCATGGTGACAGCCTCTGGAAACACCATATATTTT; cdr3_aa: CAMVTASGNTIYF
v_call: TRBV5-1; d_call: .; j_call: TRBJ2-2; clone_size: .; cdr3_nt: TGCGCCAGCAGCCCAAACACCGGGGAGCTGTTTTTT; cdr3_aa: CASSPNTGELFF
v_call: TRBV6-5; d_call: TRBD2; j_call: TRBJ2-1; clone_size: .; cdr3_nt: TGTGCCAGCCTTGAGCGGGGGGGCTACAATGAGCAGTTCTTC; cdr3_aa: CASLERGGYNEQFF
v_call: TRBV7-9; d_call: .; j_call: TRBJ2-7; clone_size: .; cdr3_nt: TGTGCCAGCAGCCCGGCGGGCTCCTACGAGCAGTACTTC; cdr3_aa: CASSPAGSYEQYF
v_call: TRBV5-1; d_call: .; j_call: TRBJ2-5; clone_size: .; cdr3_nt: TGCGCCAGCAGCTCGACCCGGGACACGCGAACCGAAGAGACCCAGTACTTC; cdr3_aa: CASSSTRDTRTEETQYF
v_call: TRBV9; d_call: .; j_call: TRBJ2-7; clone_size: .; cdr3_nt: TGTGCCAGCAGCGCCTCGGGACTCCGCGGGGAGCAGTACTTC; cdr3_aa: CASSASGLRGEQYF
v_call: TRBV11-2; d_call: TRBD2; j_call: TRBJ2-1; clone_size: .; cdr3_nt: TGTGCCAGCAGCCTAGGTAGCGGGGGGGCCTACAATGAGCAGTTCTTC; cdr3_aa: CASSLGSGGAYNEQFF
v_call: TRBV5-5; d_call: TRBD1; j_call: TRBJ2-7; clone_size: .; cdr3_nt: TGTGCCAGCAGACCCGGGACAGGGTACTACGAGCAGTACTTC; cdr3_aa: CASRPGTGYYEQYF
v_call: TRBV4-1; d_call: TRBD1; j_call: TRBJ2-1; clone_size: .; cdr3_nt: TGCGCCAGCAGCCAAGGTGGGACAGGCTGGGGGGATGAGCAGTTCTTC; cdr3_aa: CASSQGGTGWGDEQFF
v_call: TRBV30; d_call: TRBD2; j_call: TRBJ2-3; clone_size: .; cdr3_nt: TGTGCCTGGAACTTCGCTCAAGCGGGAGCGGGGACACCTTTAGATACGCAGTATTTT; cdr3_aa: CAWNFAQAGAGTPLDTQYF
v_call: TRBV6-6; d_call: .; j_call: TRBJ2-7; clone_size: .; cdr3_nt: TGTGCCAGCAGTCAGACAGGAGACCACGGGCAGTACTTC; cdr3_aa: CASSQTGDHGQYF
v_call: TRBV13; d_call: .; j_call: TRBJ2-2; clone_size: .; cdr3_nt: TGTGCCAGCAGCTTAGGCTCACCAGCGAACACCGGGGAGCTGTTTTTT; cdr3_aa: CASSLGSPANTGELFF
v_call: TRBV5-6; d_call: .; j_call: TRBJ2-1; clone_size: .; cdr3_nt: TGTGCCAGCAAGAGTATCTCCTACAATGAGCAGTTCTTC; cdr3_aa: CASKSISYNEQFF
v_call: TRBV5-1; d_call: .; j_call: TRBJ2-7; clone_size: once; cdr3_nt: TGCGCCAGCAGCCTGGGAAGGTCCTACGAGCAGTACTTC; cdr3_aa: CASSLGRSYEQYF
v_call: TRBV4-2; d_call: .; j_call: TRBJ2-7; clone_size: .; cdr3_nt: TGTGCCAGCAGCCAAGGGCAGGCGATCACCTACGAGCAGTACTTC; cdr3_aa: CASSQGQAITYEQYF
v_call: TRBV5-4; d_call: TRBD2; j_call: TRBJ2-1; clone_size: .; cdr3_nt: TGTGCCAGCAGCTTTTGGACTAGCTCTGAGCAGTTCTTC; cdr3_aa: CASSFWTSSEQFF
v_call: TRBV27; d_call: .; j_call: TRBJ1-2; clone_size: .; cdr3_nt: TGTGCCAGCAGTTTTTCGGGGGCAGGATCCTATGGCTACACCTTC; cdr3_aa: CASSFSGAGSYGYTF
v_call: TRBV6-5; d_call: TRBD1; j_call: TRBJ2-5; clone_size: .; cdr3_nt: TGTGCCAGCAGTTCTCTAGGGACAGAAGAGACCCAGTACTTC; cdr3_aa: CASSSLGTEETQYF
v_call: TRBV5-8; d_call: .; j_call: TRBJ1-5; clone_size: .; cdr3_nt: TGTGCCAGCAGCTTGGCCGGGCAGGGTGGACAGCCCCAGCATTTT; cdr3_aa: CASSLAGQGGQPQHF
v_call: TRBV2; d_call: .; j_call: TRBJ2-1; clone_size: .; cdr3_nt: TGTGCCAGCAGTGATGCCGAGAGCTCCTACAATGAGCAGTTCTTC; cdr3_aa: CASSDAESSYNEQFF
v_call: TRBV7-9; d_call: TRBD2; j_call: TRBJ2-3; clone_size: .; cdr3_nt: TGTGCCAGCAGCTTACAGGAGCGGGGGGATACGCAGTATTTT; cdr3_aa: CASSLQERGDTQYF
v_call: TRBV5-5; d_call: TRBD2; j_call: TRBJ2-7; clone_size: .; cdr3_nt: TGTGCCAGCAGCCTTAGCGGGGATTACGAGCAGTACTTC; cdr3_aa: CASSLSGDYEQYF
v_call: TRBV27; d_call: .; j_call: TRBJ1-2; clone_size: .; cdr3_nt: TGTGCCAGCAGTCCGCGACCTTCAGGAAGGAGCGGCTACACCTTC; cdr3_aa: CASSPRPSGRSGYTF
v_call: TRBV10-3; d_call: .; j_call: TRBJ1-1; clone_size: .; cdr3_nt: TGTGCCATCAGTGAGTCTGGGTCTGAAGCTTTCTTT; cdr3_aa: CAISESGSEAFF